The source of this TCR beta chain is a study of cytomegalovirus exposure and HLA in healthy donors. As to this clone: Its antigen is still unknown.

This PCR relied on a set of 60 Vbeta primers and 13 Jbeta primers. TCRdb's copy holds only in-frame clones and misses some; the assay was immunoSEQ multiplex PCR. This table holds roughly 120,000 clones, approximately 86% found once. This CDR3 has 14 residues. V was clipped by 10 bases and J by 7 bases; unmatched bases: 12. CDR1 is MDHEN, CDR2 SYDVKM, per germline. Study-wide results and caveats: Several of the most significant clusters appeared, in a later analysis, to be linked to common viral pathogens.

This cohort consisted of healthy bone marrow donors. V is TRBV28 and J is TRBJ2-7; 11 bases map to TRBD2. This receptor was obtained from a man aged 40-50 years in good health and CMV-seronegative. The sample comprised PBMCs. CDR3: CATGLTSGAGEQYF. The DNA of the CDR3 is TGTGCCACCGGCTTGACTAGCGGGGCGGGGGAGCAGTACTTC.